The sample holds a few counts of the clone carrying this T cell receptor (beta chain). Per the germline V gene, CDR1 is SNHLY and CDR2 is FYNNEI. This CDR3 region has 12 residues. Deletions cut 5 bases from V and 8 bases from J, with 9 bases between. Every isolated RNA sample was fully reverse transcribed, so sequencing captured expressed TCRB transcripts. Clones were sequenced by immunoSEQ multiplex PCR, and TCRdb holds only the in-frame ones, with some missing. Seen here are approximately 470,000 clones, 30% observed once, and the top ten hold around 0.065%. The data belong to a study of beta chain features in type 1 diabetes.

The sequenced sample was naive CD4+ T cells from blood. This receptor was identified in a young man in good health. The chain carries TRBV2 and TRBJ1-4; D is unresolved. The CDR3 bases are TGTGCCAGCAGTTTGGAACGAGAAAAACTGTTTTTT. Translation gives CASSLEREKLFF.